Sequencing of this TCR beta chain was carried out in a study of a mutant IDH1 vaccine in newly diagnosed glioma. As for the study in general: In some groups vaccination began 4-6 weeks post-radiotherapy; others received it with temozolomide. Every participant had undergone radiotherapy, temozolomide, or both before, and most underwent both. At week 35 came visit V12, and visit V13 followed at week 47.

Time point here: week 47, end of study. With topical imiquimod, each dose of the vaccine consisted of 300 ug of mutant IDH1 20-mer peptide. Donors' newly diagnosed IDH1-mutant WHO grade 3 or 4 astrocytomas lacked nuclear ATRX. Profiling relied on immunoSEQ multiplex PCR, and the TCRdb table lists in-frame clones only, not all of them. There are tens of thousands of clones in the sample; 80% to 90% occur only once, and around 5% lies in the top ten. A note on this clone: Antigen unknown.

The sample in question was PBMCs, obtained from a glioma patient whose treatment included an IDH1 peptide vaccine. This clonotype was sampled from a man aged 35 to 55 with glioma.

CDR3 amino acids: CASSAGTLGYEQYF. DNA for the CDR3: TGCGCCAGCAGCGCCGGGACTTTAGGCTACGAGCAGTACTTC. The rearrangement joins TRBV5-1 to TRBJ2-5; maybe TRBD2 (6 bases). The J call may be incorrect, as the DNA end agrees better with TRBJ2-7. Germline lookup yields CDR1 SGHRS and CDR2 YFSETQ. The CDR3 sequence is 14 residues long.